Shown below are 19 T cell receptor beta chains from a single sample sequenced in a study of blood T cell repertoires in COVID-19. Profiled with immunoSEQ multiplex PCR; TCRdb holds only in-frame clones, not every one. This table holds about 150,000 clones, roughly nine tenths found once. The sequenced sample consisted of peripheral blood. The origin of the receptors is a middle-aged woman with acute or convalescent COVID-19.

The chain links TRBV11-3 to TRBJ2-5, with 9 positions matching TRBD2. The germline CDR1 and CDR2 sequences are SGHNT and YENEEA. V gave up 7 bases and J gave up 2 bases; unmatched junction bases: 5. This CDR3 is 14 amino acids long. In DNA form, the CDR3 reads TGTGCCAGCAAGATGACTAGCGGACAAGAGACCCAGTACTTC. This sequence encodes CASKMTSGQETQYF.

J is TRBJ2-7 and V is TRBV5-6, with 8 nucleotides matching TRBD1. J lost 7 bases, V lost 4 bases, and 7 bases had no gene match. The length of the CDR3 is 13 residues. Germline V CDR1 and CDR2: SGHDT, YYEEEE. The CDR3 region is CASSVGQGEEQYF. The CDR3 region has the DNA TGTGCCAGCAGCGTCGGACAGGGTGAAGAGCAGTACTTC.

The V gene is TRBV7-9, the J gene TRBJ2-1; D may be TRBD2 (6 bases). Per germline, CDR1 SEHNR and CDR2 FQNEAQ (reference sequence). V was cut by 6 bases and J by 6 bases, with 9 bases left in between. There are 12 residues in the CDR3. CDR3 amino acids: CASRGGSNEQFF. As DNA, the CDR3 is TGTGCCAGCAGGGGGGGATCCAATGAGCAGTTCTTC.

The chain carries TRBV30 and TRBJ1-2; weak D call: TRBD1 (6 bases). This CDR3 has 13 residues. V was trimmed by 6 bases and J by 4 bases, leaving 15 bases between them. The germline CDR1 and CDR2 sequences are GTSNPN and SVGIG (reference sequence). The CDR3 protein is CACHDRTLYGYTF. For the CDR3, the DNA is TGTGCCTGTCACGACAGGACGCTCTATGGCTACACCTTC. Looking up the rest from reference TRBV30 and TRBJ1-2 gives the full variable domain: SQTIHQWPATLVQPVGSPLSLECTVEGTSNPNLYWYRQAAGRGLQLLFYSVGIGQISSEVPQNLSASRPQDRQFILSSKKLLLSDSGFYLCACHDRTLYGYTFGSGTRLTVV.

The chain joins TRBV28 to TRBJ2-5; the D gene is possibly TRBD2 (5 bases). Germline lookup yields CDR1 MDHEN and CDR2 SYDVKM. V was trimmed by 6 bases and J by 5 bases, leaving 7 bases between them. CDR3 length: 11 residues. CDR3 loop: CASSRGETQYF. In DNA, the CDR3 is TGTGCCAGCAGCCGAGGGGAGACCCAGTACTTC.

This clone was counted once. The CDR3 region has the DNA TGTGCCAGCAGTCACGGGGGGACAGGGTATTCTGGAAACACCATATATTTT. It translates to CASSHGGTGYSGNTIYF. The V and J genes are TRBV6-6 and TRBJ1-3; 9 bases align to TRBD1. Germline CDR1 is MNHNY and CDR2 is SVGAGI (reference sequence). With 5 bases clipped from V and 1 base from J, the junction kept 9 bases outside the gene matches. There are 17 residues in the CDR3.

The genes are TRBV5-1 and TRBJ1-2, with TRBD1 identical over 8 bases. CDR3 size: 14 residues. Germline CDR1 reads SGHRS; CDR2 reads YFSETQ. After removal of 4 bases from V and 2 bases from J, the junction contained 4 bases not matched to a gene. CDR3 sequence (DNA): TGCGCCAGCAGCCCCGGACAGGGCAACTATGGCTACACCTTC. Translating it yields CASSPGQGNYGYTF.

The chain links TRBV2 to TRBJ2-7; D gene unclear. The V gene's germline CDR1 is SNHLY and CDR2 FYNNEI. V lost 4 bases and J 3 bases, leaving 7 bases between the germline ends. This CDR3 is built from 12 residues. The CDR3 here is CASSVQNYEQYF. CDR3 DNA sequence: TGTGCCAGCAGTGTTCAGAACTACGAGCAGTACTTC.

The chain couples TRBV20-1 to TRBJ2-3, with TRBD2 identical over 7 bases. The length of the CDR3 is 15 residues. CDR1 is DFQATT, CDR2 SNEGSKA, per germline (reference sequence). V was pared by 3 bases and J by 0 bases, with 6 bases of the junction left unmatched. The CDR3 DNA follows: TGCAGTGCTAGTCTGGCTAGCGGTAGCACAGATACGCAGTATTTT. Protein product: CSASLASGSTDTQYF.

The chain links TRBV28 to TRBJ2-3; 10 nucleotides align to TRBD1. Germline values: CDR1 MDHEN, CDR2 SYDVKM. Losses at the gene ends were 3 bases for V and 6 bases for J; bases not matched to a gene: 9. The CDR3 runs to 16 residues. The CDR3 spells CASSLNRDRGYDTQYF. CDR3 in DNA: TGTGCCAGCAGTTTGAATCGGGACAGGGGATACGATACGCAGTATTTT.

V is TRBV5-1 and J is TRBJ2-3, with D hard to call. The V end lost 4 bases, the J end lost 0 bases, and 9 bases lay between the germline ends. From germline, CDR1 is SGHRS and CDR2 YFSETQ. The CDR3 spans 14 residues. The CDR3 protein is CASSTWYSTDTQYF. CDR3 nucleotides: TGCGCCAGCAGCACTTGGTACAGCACAGATACGCAGTATTTT.

This clone was seen a single time. The rearrangement uses TRBV28 and TRBJ1-4, with D hard to call. The V and J ends lost 8 bases and 4 bases respectively, with 14 bases between them. The CDR3 has 14 residues. Germline loops: CDR1 MDHEN, CDR2 SYDVKM. DNA for the CDR3: TGTGCCAGCGCCACCCTGAGAGATAATGAAAAACTGTTTTTT. This codes for CASATLRDNEKLFF.

The rearrangement links TRBV24-1 to TRBJ2-1, with D possibly being TRBD1 (7 bases). The V gene lost 6 bases and the J gene lost 4 bases, with 15 bases spanning the gap. The germline V gene has CDR1 KGHDR and CDR2 SFDVKD. This CDR3 region has 15 residues. The CDR3, as DNA: TGTGCCACCAGTCGCGGGACAGTCGGATACAATGAGCAGTTCTTC. It yields the protein CATSRGTVGYNEQFF.

This chain uses TRBV5-1 with TRBJ1-3; D unresolved. The V end was cut by 6 bases, the J end by 3 bases, with 7 bases between. There are 12 residues in the CDR3. Germline V gene lookup returns CDR1 SGHRS and CDR2 YFSETQ. The CDR3 region has the DNA TGCGCCAGCATGGCGGATGGAAACACCATATATTTT. Protein: CASMADGNTIYF.

For the CDR3, the DNA is TGTGCCAGCAGTTACGGCAGTGTGACCTACGAGCAGTACTTC. Amino acids: CASSYGSVTYEQYF. The V and J genes are TRBV6-2 or TRBV6-3 and TRBJ2-7; no clear D. Looked up from germline, CDR1 is MNHEY and CDR2 is SVGEGT. This CDR3 comprises 14 residues. Trimming shortened V by 2 bases and J by 2 bases, and 10 bases separated the two germline ends.

V is TRBV3-1 (or the pseudogene TRBV3-2) and J is TRBJ1-6; 8 nucleotides align to TRBD1. The germline V gene has CDR1 LGHDT and CDR2 YNNKEL (reference sequence). The J segment lost 8 bases and the V segment lost 1 base, leaving 7 bases of the junction unmatched. The CDR3 contains 16 residues. CDR3 region: CASSQGYGTGDSPLHF. CDR3 coding DNA: TGTGCCAGCAGCCAAGGCTACGGGACAGGAGATTCACCCCTCCACTTT.

The chain is built from TRBV7-9 and TRBJ1-4, with D possibly being TRBD1 (6 bases). The CDR3 length is 14 residues. V lost 4 bases, J lost 7 bases, and 13 bases lay in between. Germline assignment: CDR1 SEHNR and CDR2 FQNEAQ (reference sequence). The CDR3: CASSSGESIEKLFF. The CDR3 DNA sequence: TGTGCCAGCAGCTCAGGGGAGAGTATTGAAAAACTGTTTTTT.

The rearrangement joins TRBV30 to TRBJ2-2; 10 bases map to TRBD2. The CDR3 has 16 amino acids. J was trimmed by 4 bases and V by 3 bases; bases with no gene match: 8. In germline, CDR1 is GTSNPN, CDR2 SVGIG (reference sequence). For the CDR3, the DNA is TGTGCCTGGAGAAAAAGCGGGAGGGGGGGCACCGGGGAGCTGTTTTTT. Amino acid sequence: CAWRKSGRGGTGELFF. Variable domain in full (rest from reference TRBV30 and TRBJ2-2): SQTIHQWPATLVQPVGSPLSLECTVEGTSNPNLYWYRQAAGRGLQLLFYSVGIGQISSEVPQNLSASRPQDRQFILSSKKLLLSDSGFYLCAWRKSGRGGTGELFFGEGSRLTVL.

The chain recombines TRBV9 with TRBJ1-3; D remains ambiguous. CDR3 length: 15 residues. The V gene's germline CDR1 is SGDLS and CDR2 YYNGEE. Trimming removed 2 bases at V and 4 bases at J, with 13 bases between. The chain's CDR3 is CASSVFARQGNTIYF. For the CDR3, the DNA is TGTGCCAGCAGCGTTTTTGCCAGACAAGGAAACACCATATATTTT.